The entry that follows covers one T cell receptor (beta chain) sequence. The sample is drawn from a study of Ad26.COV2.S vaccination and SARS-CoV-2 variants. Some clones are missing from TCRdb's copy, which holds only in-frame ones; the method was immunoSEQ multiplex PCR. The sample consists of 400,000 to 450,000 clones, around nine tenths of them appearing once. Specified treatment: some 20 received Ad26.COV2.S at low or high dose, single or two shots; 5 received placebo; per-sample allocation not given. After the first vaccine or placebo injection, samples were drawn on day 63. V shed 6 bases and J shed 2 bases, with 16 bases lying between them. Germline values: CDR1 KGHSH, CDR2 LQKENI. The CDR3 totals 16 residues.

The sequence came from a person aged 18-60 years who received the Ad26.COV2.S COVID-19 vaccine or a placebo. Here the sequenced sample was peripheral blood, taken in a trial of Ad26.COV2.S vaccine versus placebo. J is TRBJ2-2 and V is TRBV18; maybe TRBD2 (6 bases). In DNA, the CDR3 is TGTGCCAGCTCGCCGTTTAGTAGCGGTAACACCGGGGAGCTGTTTTTT. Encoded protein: CASSPFSSGNTGELFF.